Listed here are 31 T cell receptor beta chains from one sample, sequenced in a study of blood T cell repertoires in COVID-19. TCRdb's copy holds only in-frame clones and misses some; the assay was immunoSEQ multiplex PCR. Of 120,000 to 150,000 clones listed, under 85% were seen once; the top ten hold approximately 9.5%. The source material was peripheral blood. Source of these receptors: a woman older than 75 in a cohort sampled during active or convalescent COVID-19.

This chain joins TRBV11-2 and TRBJ1-3; D gene ambiguous. The CDR3 runs to 15 residues. Germline V CDR1 and CDR2: SGHAT, FQNNGV. Trimming took 2 bases from V and 4 from J, leaving 12 bases between them. The CDR3 loop reads CASSLNVHSGNTIYF. The CDR3 nucleotides read TGTGCCAGCAGCTTAAATGTTCACTCGGGAAACACCATATATTTT.

The rearrangement uses TRBV11-1 and TRBJ1-1; 9 bases agree with TRBD1. The CDR3 runs 15 residues. V gave up 5 bases and J gave up 1 base; unmatched junction bases: 5. Germline loops: CDR1 SGHAT, CDR2 FQDESV (reference sequence). The CDR3 coding sequence is TGTGCCAGCAGCCGAGGGACAGGGACGAACACTGAAGCTTTCTTT. Amino acids: CASSRGTGTNTEAFF.

This clone was detected only once. The rearrangement uses TRBV28 and TRBJ2-2, with D unclear. The V gene's germline CDR1 is MDHEN and CDR2 SYDVKM. V lost 1 base, J lost 5 bases, and 2 bases lay in between. CDR3 length: 12 amino acids. The chain's CDR3 is CASSLLTGELFF. CDR3 coding DNA: TGTGCCAGCAGTTTATTAACCGGGGAGCTGTTTTTT.

The chain employs TRBV27 and TRBJ1-5; 7 bases line up with TRBD1. The CDR3 is made up of 16 amino acids. With V trimmed by 5 bases and J by 0 bases, 7 bases remained unmatched. CDR1 is MNHEY and CDR2 is SMNVEV in the germline V gene (reference sequence). The CDR3 sequence: CASSPGQFFSNQPQHF. The CDR3 coding sequence is TGTGCCAGCAGTCCGGGACAGTTTTTTAGCAATCAGCCCCAGCATTTT.

About this clone: Other nucleotide sequences in the sample specify the same CDR3. The chain uses TRBV5-1 and TRBJ1-5, with 8 bases identical to TRBD1. With V trimmed by 1 base and J by 3 bases, 3 bases remained unmatched. The CDR3 consists of 15 residues. Germline V CDR1 and CDR2: SGHRS, YFSETQ. CDR3 DNA: TGCGCCAGCAGCTTGACAGGGGGTAACAATCAGCCCCAGCATTTT. It encodes CASSLTGGNNQPQHF.

The gene calls are TRBV4-1 and TRBJ2-3, with D perhaps matching TRBD1 (6 bases). Trimming pared 0 bases from V and 0 bases from J, leaving 13 bases between. The CDR3 loop spans 17 amino acids. CDR1 is MGHRA, CDR2 YSYEKL, per germline. CDR3: CASSQDFRTASTDTQYF. DNA of the CDR3: TGCGCCAGCAGCCAAGATTTTAGGACAGCTAGCACAGATACGCAGTATTTT.

The chain has TRBV6-6 and TRBJ2-3, with 9 nucleotides matching TRBD1. V lost 10 bases, J lost 2 bases, and 13 bases stayed unmatched. Germline lookup yields CDR1 MNHNY and CDR2 SVGAGI (reference sequence). The CDR3 covers 16 residues. In nucleotides, the CDR3 is TGTGCCACCAAAAAACCGGACAGGGGTTCCACAGATACGCAGTATTTT. Translating it yields CATKKPDRGSTDTQYF.

This clone was observed a few times. J is TRBJ2-2 and V is TRBV6-1; TRBD2 agrees at 10 bases. V shed 2 bases, J shed 5 bases, and the junction held 5 bases outside the gene matches. Germline CDR1 reads MNHNS; CDR2 reads SASEGT. This CDR3 comprises 16 residues. This chain's CDR3 is CASSEILAGVTGELFF. The CDR3 DNA is TGTGCCAGCAGTGAAATCCTAGCGGGGGTTACCGGGGAGCTGTTTTTT.

The chain couples TRBV2 to TRBJ1-2; perhaps TRBD1 as D (5 bases). V lost 4 bases and J 3 bases, leaving 12 bases between the germline ends. Germline V CDR1 and CDR2: SNHLY, FYNNEI. The CDR3 covers 14 residues. The CDR3 region is CASSGGVLDYGYTF. The CDR3 coding sequence is TGTGCCAGCAGTGGGGGGGTTCTTGACTATGGCTACACCTTC.

To note about this clone: Other DNA variants within this sample encode the same CDR3. This chain links TRBV19 with TRBJ2-6; possible D gene TRBD2, 5 bases. V was trimmed by 0 bases and J by 3 bases, leaving 6 bases between them. Per germline, CDR1 LNHDA and CDR2 SQIVND (reference sequence). This CDR3 is built from 15 residues. CDR3 in DNA: TGTGCCAGTAGTATAGAAGGGAGTGGGGCCAACGTCCTGACTTTC. Translation: CASSIEGSGANVLTF.

CDR3 sequence (DNA): TGTGCCAGCAGTTACTCGAGACTCGTCCCGAGGGCTTTCTTT. Translated: CASSYSRLVPRAFF. The chain carries TRBV6-5 and TRBJ1-1; D not certain. Deletions cut 0 bases from V and 11 bases from J, with 16 bases between. The CDR3 length is 14 residues. Germline V lookup: CDR1 MNHEY, CDR2 SVGAGI.

The chain employs TRBV5-5 and TRBJ1-3; D is possibly TRBD1 (6 bases). This CDR3 has 14 amino acids. With 2 bases removed from V and 4 bases from J, the gap between germline ends came to 10 bases. Germline CDR1 SGHKS, CDR2 YYEKEE (reference sequence). The CDR3 spells CASSLRTEGNTIYF. CDR3 DNA sequence: TGTGCCAGCAGCTTAAGGACAGAAGGAAACACCATATATTTT.

The rearrangement links TRBV5-4 to TRBJ1-4, with a possible D match to TRBD1 (6 bases). Trimming cost V 4 bases and J 4 bases, with 14 bases left between them. Germline CDR1 is SGHNT and CDR2 is YYREEE (reference sequence). This CDR3 spans 15 amino acids. The CDR3: CASSPHSGDNEKLFF. In DNA, the CDR3 is TGTGCCAGCAGCCCGCATTCAGGGGATAATGAAAAACTGTTTTTT.

The gene calls are TRBV7-2 and TRBJ2-7, with 10 bases fitting TRBD2. The CDR3 consists of 15 residues. Germline CDR1 reads SGHTA; CDR2 reads FQGNSA. V shed 0 bases, J shed 3 bases, and the junction held 2 bases outside the gene matches. DNA of the CDR3: TGTGCCAGCAGCTTAGCAGCGGGGGGGCTCTACGAGCAGTACGTC. This sequence encodes CASSLAAGGLYEQYV.

The gene calls are TRBV9 and TRBJ1-2, with 9 bases identical to TRBD1. This CDR3 has 16 amino acids. Trimming cost V 4 bases and J 4 bases; bases outside gene matches: 11. CDR1 SGDLS and CDR2 YYNGEE come from the germline V gene. The CDR3 region has the DNA TGTGCCAGCAGCACCCTGATGGGGACAGGGACCTATGGCTACACCTTC. It codes for CASSTLMGTGTYGYTF.

The sample holds one count of this clone. The genes are TRBV18 and TRBJ2-5; D remains ambiguous. CDR3 length: 15 amino acids. V was shortened by 0 bases and J by 5 bases, with 13 bases between the two germline ends. Per germline, CDR1 KGHSH and CDR2 LQKENI. The CDR3 nucleotides are TGTGCCAGCTCACCACCGATCGTCCGCGCGGAGACCCAGTACTTC. Amino acid sequence: CASSPPIVRAETQYF.

On this clone: This CDR3 is also generated by other DNA sequences in the sample. The rearrangement links TRBV3-1 (or the pseudogene TRBV3-2) to TRBJ1-1; 8 bases are a match to TRBD1. The length of the CDR3 is 13 residues. Unmatched junction bases numbered 2, after V lost 4 bases and J lost 4 bases. Germline V gene data show CDR1 as LGHDT and CDR2 as YNNKEL (reference sequence). This CDR3 is CASSLTGVTEAFF. The CDR3 bases are TGTGCCAGCAGCCTGACAGGGGTCACTGAAGCTTTCTTT.

The V gene is TRBV5-1, the J gene TRBJ1-2; D may be TRBD1 (5 bases). The CDR3 extends over 15 amino acids. CDR1 SGHRS and CDR2 YFSETQ come from the germline V gene. The V end lost 0 bases, the J end lost 6 bases, and 15 bases lay between the germline ends. The CDR3 sequence: CASSLGPGYFDGYTF. DNA for the CDR3: TGCGCCAGCAGCTTGGGGCCAGGGTACTTCGATGGCTACACCTTC.

This chain links TRBV27 with TRBJ1-5; 8 bases line up with TRBD1. Germline-derived CDR1 and CDR2 are MNHEY and SMNVEV (reference sequence). J gave up 1 base and V 9 bases, and 8 bases lay outside the gene matches. The CDR3 is 15 amino acids. The CDR3, as DNA: TGTGCCAGTTCGGCAGGGGGCAAGAGCAATCAGCCCCAGCATTTT. As protein: CASSAGGKSNQPQHF.

The chain is built from TRBV29-1 and TRBJ2-5, with a possible D match to TRBD2 (6 bases). Per the germline V gene, CDR1 is SQVTM and CDR2 is ANQGSEA. This CDR3 has 12 residues. V was trimmed by 6 bases and J by 5 bases, leaving 13 bases between them. The CDR3 is CSVEDYGETQYF. The CDR3, as DNA: TGCAGCGTAGAGGACTACGGGGAGACCCAGTACTTC.

V gene TRBV7-2 combines with J gene TRBJ1-2; D perhaps matches TRBD1 (5 bases). V lost 4 bases and J lost 5, with 11 bases in between. The CDR3 loop spans 13 amino acids. The germline V gene has CDR1 SGHTA and CDR2 FQGNSA. CDR3 sequence reads: CASSSRTNYGYTF. CDR3 in DNA: TGTGCCAGCAGCTCCAGGACAAATTATGGCTACACCTTC.

The J gene is TRBJ1-1, the V gene TRBV5-1; TRBD1 is a possible D gene (6 bases). Per the germline V gene, CDR1 is SGHRS and CDR2 is YFSETQ. V lost 0 bases and J lost 1, with 13 bases in between. This CDR3 is 16 amino acids long. CDR3 sequence (DNA): TGCGCCAGCAGCTTGGCCCCAGGGGTCCCGAACACTGAAGCTTTCTTT. Protein: CASSLAPGVPNTEAFF.

The chain joins TRBV2 to TRBJ2-2, with 8 bases identical to TRBD1. The CDR3 covers 15 residues. In germline, CDR1 is SNHLY, CDR2 FYNNEI. V shed 8 bases, J shed 2 bases, and the junction held 7 bases outside the gene matches. The CDR3 region is CASCRQGINTGELFF. In DNA, the CDR3 is TGTGCCAGCTGTCGACAGGGGATCAACACCGGGGAGCTGTTTTTT.

The chain recombines TRBV6-2 or TRBV6-3 with TRBJ2-7, with D unresolved. Trimming shortened V by 0 bases and J by 1 base, and 7 bases separated the two germline ends. Germline V gene lookup returns CDR1 MNHEY and CDR2 SVGEGT. The CDR3 totals 14 residues. In DNA form, the CDR3 reads TGTGCCAGCAGTTACTCTCCAGATTCCTACGAGCAGTACGTC. This encodes CASSYSPDSYEQYV.

The chain uses TRBV7-3 and TRBJ2-5; D not certain. Germline CDR1 SGHTA, CDR2 FQGTGA. Trimming took off 2 bases at V and 7 bases at J, with 8 bases between the two ends. This CDR3 is 12 amino acids long. CDR3 sequence: CASSLGTGTQYF. CDR3 sequence (DNA): TGTGCCAGCAGCTTAGGTACGGGGACCCAGTACTTC. The full variable domain, completed using reference TRBV7-3 and TRBJ2-5, is GAGVSQTPSNKVTEKGKYVELRCDPISGHTALYWYRQSLGQGPEFLIYFQGTGAADDSGLPNDRFFAVRPEGSVSTLKIQRTERGDSAVYLCASSLGTGTQYFGPGTRLLVL.

This clone was counted a few times. J is TRBJ2-7 and V is TRBV10-1; 7 bases fit TRBD1. With 3 bases clipped from V and 7 bases from J, the junction kept 15 bases outside the gene matches. The CDR3 consists of 16 residues. CDR1 and CDR2 (germline): WNHNN, SYGVQD (reference sequence). CDR3 region: CASSDSGTERFREQYF. CDR3 DNA sequence: TGCGCCAGCAGTGATTCCGGGACAGAGAGATTCCGTGAGCAGTACTTC.

This chain connects TRBV7-2 to TRBJ1-5, with 8 positions matching TRBD1. The CDR3 runs to 15 residues. The J segment lost 3 bases and the V segment lost 5 bases, leaving 6 bases of the junction unmatched. Germline V lookup: CDR1 SGHTA, CDR2 FQGNSA. CDR3 in amino acids: CASSLTGDINQPQHF. The CDR3 DNA reads as TGTGCCAGCAGCCTGACAGGGGATATCAATCAGCCCCAGCATTTT.

The genes are TRBV18 and TRBJ1-3, with TRBD1 as a possible D gene (6 bases). Germline assignment: CDR1 KGHSH and CDR2 LQKENI. V dropped 4 bases and J dropped 0 bases, with 13 bases sitting between them. The CDR3 contains 16 residues. CDR3 DNA: TGTGCCAGCTCACTATCTGGACAGAGCTCTGGAAACACCATATATTTT. Translation gives CASSLSGQSSGNTIYF. The full variable domain, rest sourced from reference TRBV18 and TRBJ1-3, is NAGVMQNPRHLVRRRGQEARLRCSPMKGHSHVYWYRQLPEEGLKFMVYLQKENIIDESGMPKERFSAEFPKEGPSILRIQQVVRGDSAAYFCASSLSGQSSGNTIYFGEGSWLTVV.

The V and J genes are TRBV6-5 and TRBJ2-5; TRBD2 matches 11 bases. The CDR3 consists of 11 residues. Trimming took 8 bases from V and 7 from J; bases not matched to a gene: 0. CDR1 is MNHEY, CDR2 SVGAGI, per germline. The CDR3 nucleotides read TGTGCCAGCGGGACTAGCGGGACCCAGTACTTC. This codes for CASGTSGTQYF.

The chain links TRBV5-5 to TRBJ1-2, with D perhaps matching TRBD1 (5 bases). This CDR3 is 15 amino acids long. V shed 5 bases and J shed 4 bases, with 18 bases lying between them. CDR1 is SGHKS and CDR2 is YYEKEE in the germline V gene (reference sequence). The CDR3 reads CASRMIGGALYGYTF. The CDR3, as DNA: TGTGCCAGCAGGATGATTGGTGGGGCTCTCTATGGCTACACCTTC.

V usage is TRBV13 and J usage is TRBJ1-4; 8 positions match TRBD1. This CDR3 has 14 amino acids. Per germline, CDR1 PRHDT and CDR2 FYEKMQ (reference sequence). V gave up 5 bases and J gave up 5 bases; unmatched junction bases: 4. The CDR3 here is CASSMGQANEKLFF. The CDR3 DNA is TGTGCCAGCAGCATGGGACAGGCAAATGAAAAACTGTTTTTT.